This TCR beta chain was captured by sequencing in a study of T cell responses to AZD1222 COVID-19 vaccine. Findings and caveats of the study: Mostly white British, mostly female donors; authors suggested clonal diversity may be underestimated. Variant regions that are unmutated are reportedly the target of nearly half of spike-specific TCRs. Vaccine-associated CD4 TCRs ranged over spike, dominating at 160-218 and 743-854.

The protocol was immunoSEQ multiplex PCR, while the TCRdb copy is restricted to in-frame clones and leaves out a portion. Here the sample spans about 100,000 clones, less than 90% being singletons. On this clone itself: Antigen specificity is unknown.

The germline V gene has CDR1 MGHRA and CDR2 YSYEKL. CDR3 length: 16 amino acids. The ends lost 4 bases at V and 7 bases at J; junction bases unmatched: 11. The rearrangement joins TRBV4-1 to TRBJ1-4; the match to TRBD1 covers 8 bases. The sequence derives from an adult in good health. Here the sequenced sample was peripheral blood, taken on day 0 of AZD1222 vaccination. In DNA, the CDR3 is TGCGCCAGCAGCCTTTCCGGGACAGGTAAAGGTGAAAAACTGTTTTTT. Translating it yields CASSLSGTGKGEKLFF.